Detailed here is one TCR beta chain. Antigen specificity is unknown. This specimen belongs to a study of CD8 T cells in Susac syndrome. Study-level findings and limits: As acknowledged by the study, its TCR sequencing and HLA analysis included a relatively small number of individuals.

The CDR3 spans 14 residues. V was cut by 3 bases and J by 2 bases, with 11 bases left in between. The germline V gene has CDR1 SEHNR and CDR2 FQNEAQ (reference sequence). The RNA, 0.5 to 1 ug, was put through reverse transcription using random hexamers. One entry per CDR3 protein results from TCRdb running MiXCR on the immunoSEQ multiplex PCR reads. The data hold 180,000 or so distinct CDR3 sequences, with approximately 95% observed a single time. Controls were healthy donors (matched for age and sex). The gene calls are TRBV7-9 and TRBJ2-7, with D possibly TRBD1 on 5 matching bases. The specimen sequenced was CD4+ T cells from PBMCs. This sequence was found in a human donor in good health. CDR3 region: CASSLYDRTYEQYF. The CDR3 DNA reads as TGTGCCAGCAGCTTGTACGACAGAACCTACGAGCAGTACTTC.